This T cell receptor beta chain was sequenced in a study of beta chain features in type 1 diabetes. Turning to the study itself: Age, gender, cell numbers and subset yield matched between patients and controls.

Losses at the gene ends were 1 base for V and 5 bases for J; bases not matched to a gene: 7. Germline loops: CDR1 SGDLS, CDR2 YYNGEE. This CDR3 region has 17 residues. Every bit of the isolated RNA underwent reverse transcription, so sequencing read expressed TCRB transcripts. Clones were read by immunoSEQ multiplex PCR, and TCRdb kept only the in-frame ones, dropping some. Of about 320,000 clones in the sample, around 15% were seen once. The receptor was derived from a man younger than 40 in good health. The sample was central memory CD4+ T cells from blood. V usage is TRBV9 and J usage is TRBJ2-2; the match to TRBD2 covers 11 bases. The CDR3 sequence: CASSVSVAGGTTGELFF. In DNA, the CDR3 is TGTGCCAGCAGCGTATCCGTAGCGGGAGGGACTACCGGGGAGCTGTTTTTT.